This T cell receptor (beta chain) is from a study of PD-L1 blockade in urothelial cancer. Study overall: Most patients, about 85% of the roughly 30, were males with bladder-origin cancer.

Only in-frame clones appear in the TCRdb table, and some are missing; sequencing was by immunoSEQ multiplex PCR. The sample includes fewer than 45,000 clones, around 79% of them seen just once. Germline CDR1 is SGHTA and CDR2 is FQGNSA. Trimming removed 2 bases at V and 0 bases at J, with 12 bases between. The CDR3 contains 16 residues. The rearrangement joins TRBV7-2 to TRBJ2-3; D is possibly TRBD1 (6 bases). The sample here was PBMCs, taken around atezolizumab (anti-PD-L1) treatment. This sequence originates from a man in his 70s with urothelial cancer. The CDR3 DNA follows: TGTGCCAGCAGCTTACGAGGGGGTTTCAGCACAGATACGCAGTATTTT. Translation: CASSLRGGFSTDTQYF. Variable domain in full (rest from reference TRBV7-2 and TRBJ2-3): GAGVSQSPSNKVTEKGKDVELRCDPISGHTALYWYRQSLGQGLEFLIYFQGNSAPDKSGLPSDRFSAERTGGSVSTLTIQRTQQEDSAVYLCASSLRGGFSTDTQYFGPGTRLTVL.